The entry below describes one T cell receptor (beta chain). Its specificity is unknown. This entry is derived from a study of T cells in localized non-small cell lung cancer. Notes on the study in general: Adjacent lung tissue had a median roughly 52 of the top 100 clones found in the tumor.

Assay: immunoSEQ multiplex PCR; the TCRdb copy retains only in-frame clones and omits some. This table has tens of thousands of clones, 70% to 90% appearing once. This receptor was identified in a female donor over 55 with stage I lung adenocarcinoma. Specimen: peripheral blood, collected before any cancer treatment.

The chain's CDR3 is CASRRTGRLTEAFF. The DNA of the CDR3 is TGTGCCAGCAGACGAACAGGGAGACTCACTGAAGCTTTCTTT. The chain combines TRBV27 with TRBJ1-1, with a possible D match to TRBD1 (6 bases). Germline loops: CDR1 MNHEY, CDR2 SMNVEV (reference sequence). The V gene lost 6 bases and the J gene lost 4 bases, with 15 bases spanning the gap. This CDR3 has 14 amino acids.